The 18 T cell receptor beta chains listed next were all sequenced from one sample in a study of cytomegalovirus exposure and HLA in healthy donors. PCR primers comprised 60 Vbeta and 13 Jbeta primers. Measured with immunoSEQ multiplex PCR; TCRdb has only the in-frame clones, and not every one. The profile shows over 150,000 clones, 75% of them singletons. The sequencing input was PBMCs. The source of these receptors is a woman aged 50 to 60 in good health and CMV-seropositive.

The CDR3 DNA follows: TGTGCCAGCAGCGTGGGGACTAGGCTTCCAGATACGCAGTATTTT. Translated: CASSVGTRLPDTQYF. The chain links TRBV9 to TRBJ2-3, with TRBD2 identical over 8 bases. J gave up 4 bases and V 2 bases, and 6 bases lay outside the gene matches. The CDR3 consists of 15 residues. CDR1 SGDLS and CDR2 YYNGEE come from the germline V gene.

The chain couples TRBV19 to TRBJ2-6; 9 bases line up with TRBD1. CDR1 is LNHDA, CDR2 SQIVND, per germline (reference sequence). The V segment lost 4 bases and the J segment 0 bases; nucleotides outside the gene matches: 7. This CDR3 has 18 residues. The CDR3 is CASSRRDRASSGANVLTF. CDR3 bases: TGTGCCAGTAGTAGACGGGACAGGGCTTCCTCTGGGGCCAACGTCCTGACTTTC.

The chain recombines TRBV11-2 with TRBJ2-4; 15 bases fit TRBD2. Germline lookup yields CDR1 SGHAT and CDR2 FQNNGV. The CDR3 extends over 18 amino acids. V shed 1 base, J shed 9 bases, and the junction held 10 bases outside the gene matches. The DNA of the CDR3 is TGTGCCAGCAGCTTAGGAGGTGGGACTAGCGGGGGGTTGACCATTCAGTACTTC. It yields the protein CASSLGGGTSGGLTIQYF.

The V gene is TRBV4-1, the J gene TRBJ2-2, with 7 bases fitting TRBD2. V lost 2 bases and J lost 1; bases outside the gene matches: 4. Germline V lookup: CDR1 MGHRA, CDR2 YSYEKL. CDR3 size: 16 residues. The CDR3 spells CASSQSRGMNTGELFF. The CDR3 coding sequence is TGCGCCAGCAGCCAATCGCGGGGGATGAACACCGGGGAGCTGTTTTTT.

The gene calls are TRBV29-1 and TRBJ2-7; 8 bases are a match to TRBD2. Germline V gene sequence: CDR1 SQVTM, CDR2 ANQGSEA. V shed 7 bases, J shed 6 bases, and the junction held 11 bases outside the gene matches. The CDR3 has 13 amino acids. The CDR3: CSALSRGGSEQYF. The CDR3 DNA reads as TGCAGCGCCCTCTCCCGGGGGGGCTCCGAGCAGTACTTC.

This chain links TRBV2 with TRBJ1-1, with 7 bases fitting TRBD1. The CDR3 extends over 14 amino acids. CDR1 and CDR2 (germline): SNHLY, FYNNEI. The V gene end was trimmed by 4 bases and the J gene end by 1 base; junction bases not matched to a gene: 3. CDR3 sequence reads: CASSARQGNTEAFF. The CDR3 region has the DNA TGTGCCAGCAGTGCGCGACAGGGGAACACTGAAGCTTTCTTT. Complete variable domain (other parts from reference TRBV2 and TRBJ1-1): EPEVTQTPSHQVTQMGQEVILRCVPISNHLYFYWYRQILGQKVEFLVSFYNNEISEKSEIFDDQFSVERPDGSNFTLKIRSTKLEDSAMYFCASSARQGNTEAFFGQGTRLTVV.

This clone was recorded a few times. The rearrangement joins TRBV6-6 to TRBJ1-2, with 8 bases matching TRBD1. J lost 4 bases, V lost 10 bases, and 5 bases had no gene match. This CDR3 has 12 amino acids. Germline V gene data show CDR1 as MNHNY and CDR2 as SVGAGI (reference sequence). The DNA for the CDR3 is TGTGCCACCGTCGGGACAGGCTATGGCTACACCTTC. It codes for CATVGTGYGYTF.

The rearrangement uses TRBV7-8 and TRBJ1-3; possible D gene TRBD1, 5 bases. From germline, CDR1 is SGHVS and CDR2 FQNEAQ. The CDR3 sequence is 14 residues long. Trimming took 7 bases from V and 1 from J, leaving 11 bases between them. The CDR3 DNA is TGTGCCAGCACCCTGGGGCTATCTGGAAACACCATATATTTT. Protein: CASTLGLSGNTIYF. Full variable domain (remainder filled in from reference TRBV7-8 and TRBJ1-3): GAGVSQSPRYKVAKRGQDVALRCDPISGHVSLFWYQQALGQGPEFLTYFQNEAQLDKSGLPSDRFFAERPEGSVSTLKIQRTQQEDSAVYLCASTLGLSGNTIYFGEGSWLTVV.

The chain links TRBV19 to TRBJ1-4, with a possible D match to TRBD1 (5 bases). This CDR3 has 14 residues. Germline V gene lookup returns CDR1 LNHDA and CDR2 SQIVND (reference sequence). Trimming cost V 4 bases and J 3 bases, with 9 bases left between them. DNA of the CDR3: TGTGCCAGTAGTACAGGGAGGGCTAATGAAAAACTGTTTTTT. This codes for CASSTGRANEKLFF.

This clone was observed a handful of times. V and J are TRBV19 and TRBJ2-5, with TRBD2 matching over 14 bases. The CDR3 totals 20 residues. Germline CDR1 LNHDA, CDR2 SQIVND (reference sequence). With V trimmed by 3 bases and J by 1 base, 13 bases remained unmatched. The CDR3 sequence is CASSMVPGLAGVASQETQYF. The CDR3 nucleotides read TGTGCCAGTAGTATGGTTCCGGGACTAGCGGGGGTAGCATCCCAAGAGACCCAGTACTTC.

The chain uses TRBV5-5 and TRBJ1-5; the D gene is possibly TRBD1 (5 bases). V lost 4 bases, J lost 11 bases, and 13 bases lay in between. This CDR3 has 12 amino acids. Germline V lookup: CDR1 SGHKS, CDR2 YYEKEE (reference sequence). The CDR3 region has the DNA TGTGCCAGCAGCCCTTGGGGGGGGACCCAGCATTTT. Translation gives CASSPWGGTQHF.

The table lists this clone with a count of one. The CDR3 nucleotides are TGTGCCAGCAGCTTAGGTCACCAGGGCACTGAAGCTTTCTTT. This encodes CASSLGHQGTEAFF. V gene TRBV7-8 combines with J gene TRBJ1-1, with D possibly TRBD1 on 5 matching bases. The germline gives CDR1 SGHVS, CDR2 FQNEAQ. This CDR3 region has 14 residues. The V and J ends lost 1 base and 4 bases respectively, with 10 bases between them.

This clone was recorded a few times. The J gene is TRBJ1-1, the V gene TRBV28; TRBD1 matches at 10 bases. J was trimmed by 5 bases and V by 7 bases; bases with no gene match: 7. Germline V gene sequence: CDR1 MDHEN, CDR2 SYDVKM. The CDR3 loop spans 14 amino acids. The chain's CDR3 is CASTRDRGGTEAFF. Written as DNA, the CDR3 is TGTGCCAGCACCCGGGACAGGGGAGGGACTGAAGCTTTCTTT.

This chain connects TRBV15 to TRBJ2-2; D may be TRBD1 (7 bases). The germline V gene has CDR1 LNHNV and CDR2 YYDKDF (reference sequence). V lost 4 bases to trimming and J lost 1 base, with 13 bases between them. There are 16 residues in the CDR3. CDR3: CATSTRRGENTGELFF. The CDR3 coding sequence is TGTGCCACCAGCACTCGCAGGGGGGAGAACACCGGGGAGCTGTTTTTT.

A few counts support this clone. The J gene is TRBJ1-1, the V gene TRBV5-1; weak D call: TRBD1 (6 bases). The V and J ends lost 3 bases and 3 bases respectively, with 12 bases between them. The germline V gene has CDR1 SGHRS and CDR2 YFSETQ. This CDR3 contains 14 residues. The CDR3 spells CASSWQGFDTEAFF. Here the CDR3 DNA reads TGCGCCAGCAGCTGGCAGGGGTTTGACACTGAAGCTTTCTTT.

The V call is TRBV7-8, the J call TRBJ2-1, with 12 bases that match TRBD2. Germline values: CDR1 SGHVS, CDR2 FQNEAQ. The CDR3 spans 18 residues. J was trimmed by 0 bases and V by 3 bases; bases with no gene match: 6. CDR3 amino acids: CASSFTSGGKSSYNEQFF. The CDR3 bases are TGTGCCAGCAGCTTTACTAGCGGGGGGAAGAGCTCCTACAATGAGCAGTTCTTC.

The CDR3 DNA sequence: TGTGCCAGCAGCTTAGGGGCCGGGGGTGAAGCTTTCTTT. Protein sequence: CASSLGAGGEAFF. The V gene is TRBV7-8, the J gene TRBJ1-1, with D tentatively TRBD1 (5 bases). This CDR3 contains 13 residues. Trimming removed 1 base from V and 7 bases from J, with 10 bases in between. From germline, CDR1 is SGHVS and CDR2 FQNEAQ. Full variable domain (remainder filled in from reference TRBV7-8 and TRBJ1-1): GAGVSQSPRYKVAKRGQDVALRCDPISGHVSLFWYQQALGQGPEFLTYFQNEAQLDKSGLPSDRFFAERPEGSVSTLKIQRTQQEDSAVYLCASSLGAGGEAFFGQGTRLTVV.

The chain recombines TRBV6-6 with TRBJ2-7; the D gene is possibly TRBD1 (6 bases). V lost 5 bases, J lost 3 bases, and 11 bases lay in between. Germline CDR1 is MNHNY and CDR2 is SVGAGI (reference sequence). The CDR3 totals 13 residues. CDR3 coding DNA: TGTGCCAGCAGTCGCCAACAGGGCTACGAGCAGTACTTC. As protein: CASSRQQGYEQYF.